These 21 T cell receptor beta chains were sequenced from one sample in a study of cytomegalovirus exposure and HLA in healthy donors. PCR used 60 Vbeta primers and 13 Jbeta primers. Produced via immunoSEQ multiplex PCR; TCRdb's table is partial and in-frame only. The sample lists some 150,000 clones, 80% to 90% occurring once. The material sequenced was PBMCs. The receptor set was obtained from a woman in her 30s in good health and CMV-seronegative.

This chain uses TRBV27 with TRBJ1-2; 11 bases agree with TRBD1. The CDR3 spans 13 residues. V shed 5 bases and J 8 bases; nucleotides not matched to a gene: 4. The V gene's germline CDR1 is MNHEY and CDR2 SMNVEV (reference sequence). This CDR3 reads CASSRTGGVGYTF. The DNA for the CDR3 is TGTGCCAGCAGTCGGACAGGGGGCGTAGGCTACACCTTC.

This rearrangement joins TRBV19 to TRBJ2-7; D is unresolved. V lost 1 base and J 8 bases, leaving 12 bases between the germline ends. CDR3 length: 13 amino acids. Germline V gene lookup returns CDR1 LNHDA and CDR2 SQIVND (reference sequence). DNA of the CDR3: TGTGCCAGTAGTATAGGGCAATTCAAACAGCAGTACTTC. It specifies CASSIGQFKQQYF.

J is TRBJ2-5 and V is TRBV7-3, with D maybe TRBD2 (5 bases). CDR3 length: 13 residues. V gave up 4 bases and J gave up 5 bases, with 11 bases separating them. Germline V gives CDR1 SGHTA, CDR2 FQGTGA. The CDR3 DNA is TGTGCCAGCAGCTATGGACTGGAGGAGACCCAGTACTTC. This encodes CASSYGLEETQYF.

The chain carries TRBV10-3 and TRBJ2-4; 7 bases line up with TRBD1. Trimming took 4 bases from V and 6 from J; bases not matched to a gene: 9. The CDR3 covers 15 residues. Germline V gives CDR1 ENHRY, CDR2 SYGVKD. Written as DNA, the CDR3 is TGTGCCATCAGTGTCGGGACAGCTGGGGGAAACATTCAGTACTTC. Translating it yields CAISVGTAGGNIQYF.

This clone was counted only a few times. V usage is TRBV7-9 and J usage is TRBJ2-3, with 9 bases fitting TRBD2. Germline trimming cut 1 base from V and 12 bases from J; bases unmatched to any gene: 8. CDR3 length equals 14 residues. CDR1 is SEHNR and CDR2 is FQNEAQ in the germline V gene (reference sequence). The CDR3 coding sequence is TGTGCCAGCAGCTTAGAAGTACTAGCGGGCCCCCAGTATTTT. Protein product: CASSLEVLAGPQYF. Full variable domain (missing parts from reference TRBV7-9 and TRBJ2-3): DTGVSQNPRHKITKRGQNVTFRCDPISEHNRLYWYRQTLGQGPEFLTYFQNEAQLEKSRLLSDRFSAERPKGSFSTLEIQRTEQGDSAMYLCASSLEVLAGPQYFGPGTRLTVL.

The chain joins TRBV19 to TRBJ1-4, with D possibly matching TRBD1 (5 bases). This CDR3 is built from 19 residues. Trimming cost V 1 base and J 2 bases, with 20 bases left between them. Germline CDR1 LNHDA, CDR2 SQIVND (reference sequence). The CDR3 nucleotides are TGTGCCAGTAGTATAGGGTACAGCGGGACCTTATCGACTAATGAAAAACTGTTTTTT. Its protein product is CASSIGYSGTLSTNEKLFF.

V gene TRBV9 combines with J gene TRBJ1-2, with TRBD1 identical over 9 bases. Losses at the gene ends were 7 bases for V and 8 bases for J; bases not matched to a gene: 12. This CDR3 contains 14 residues. Germline V CDR1 and CDR2: SGDLS, YYNGEE. The CDR3, as DNA: TGTGCCAGCCGCGGAGACAGGGGGAGAGGCGGCTACACCTTC. This codes for CASRGDRGRGGYTF. Drawing the rest from reference TRBV9 and TRBJ1-2, the complete variable domain is DSGVTQTPKHLITATGQRVTLRCSPRSGDLSVYWYQQSLDQGLQFLIQYYNGEERAKGNILERFSAQQFPDLHSELNLSSLELGDSALYFCASRGDRGRGGYTFGSGTRLTVV.

As concerns this clone: The same CDR3 can be traced to other DNA sequences in this sample. The chain's CDR3 is CAGSSWTSGYSDTQYF. The CDR3 region has the DNA TGTGCCGGGAGTAGTTGGACTAGCGGCTATTCAGATACGCAGTATTTT. The gene calls are TRBV5-6 and TRBJ2-3, with 10 bases matching TRBD2. The germline gives CDR1 SGHDT, CDR2 YYEEEE. There are 16 residues in the CDR3. V shed 10 bases and J 4 bases; nucleotides not matched to a gene: 15. The full variable domain, completed using reference TRBV5-6 and TRBJ2-3, is DAGVTQSPTHLIKTRGQQVTLRCSPKSGHDTVSWYQQALGQGPQFIFQYYEEEERQRGNFPDRFSGHQFPNYSSELNVNALLLGDSALYLCAGSSWTSGYSDTQYFGPGTRLTVL.

V gene TRBV4-2 combines with J gene TRBJ2-2; D perhaps matches TRBD1 (6 bases). Germline CDR1 reads LGHNA; CDR2 reads YNFKEQ. CDR3 length: 16 amino acids. The V and J ends lost 4 bases and 2 bases respectively, with 14 bases between them. The CDR3 region is CASSPRTGTNTGELFF. The CDR3 DNA reads as TGTGCCAGCAGCCCAAGGACCGGGACAAACACCGGGGAGCTGTTTTTT.

The CDR3: CASSPWGPGQGAYEQYF. The CDR3 coding sequence is TGCGCCAGCAGCCCTTGGGGACCGGGACAGGGTGCCTACGAGCAGTACTTC. This chain joins TRBV4-1 and TRBJ2-7; 9 positions agree with TRBD1. After removal of 4 bases from V and 2 bases from J, the junction contained 12 bases not matched to a gene. CDR1 and CDR2 from the germline V gene are MGHRA and YSYEKL. The CDR3 totals 17 residues.

The rearrangement uses TRBV13 and TRBJ1-2; 9 nucleotides agree with TRBD1. The CDR3 contains 16 residues. Germline assignment: CDR1 PRHDT and CDR2 FYEKMQ (reference sequence). The V and J ends lost 8 bases and 2 bases, in that order; junction bases with no gene match: 12. This chain's CDR3 is CASSGGTGSLNYGYTF. The CDR3 region has the DNA TGTGCCAGCTCAGGAGGGACAGGGTCTTTAAACTATGGCTACACCTTC.

The chain couples TRBV6-4 to TRBJ2-3, with 7 bases matching TRBD1. The length of the CDR3 is 16 residues. Germline CDR1 MRHNA, CDR2 SNTAGT. V was pared by 7 bases and J by 2 bases, with 12 bases of the junction left unmatched. The CDR3 DNA reads TGTGCCAGCATCCACGACAGGGAACCATCCACAGATACGCAGTATTTT. Translating gives CASIHDREPSTDTQYF.

This chain joins TRBV27 and TRBJ2-7, with 10 bases fitting TRBD2. Germline V lookup: CDR1 MNHEY, CDR2 SMNVEV (reference sequence). Trimming removed 2 bases from V and 4 bases from J; junction bases left unmatched: 2. This CDR3 has 14 residues. The CDR3 reads CASSLMTSGYEQYF. DNA for the CDR3: TGTGCCAGCAGTTTAATGACTAGCGGGTACGAGCAGTACTTC.

The CDR3 loop is CASSLRSETQYF. The DNA for the CDR3 is TGTGCCAGCAGTTTGAGGTCGGAGACCCAGTACTTC. The V gene is TRBV27, the J gene TRBJ2-5; D gene uncertain. Germline V gene lookup returns CDR1 MNHEY and CDR2 SMNVEV (reference sequence). The CDR3 is 12 residues long. V was clipped by 3 bases and J by 5 bases, with 7 bases between them.

This chain uses TRBV5-6 with TRBJ2-2; D is perhaps TRBD2 (6 bases). CDR1 is SGHDT, CDR2 YYEEEE, per germline. The V gene lost 1 base and the J gene lost 1 base, with 11 bases spanning the gap. This CDR3 is 16 amino acids long. DNA for the CDR3: TGTGCCAGCAGCTTGTTTGGGCGGGGGAACACCGGGGAGCTGTTTTTT. Translation gives CASSLFGRGNTGELFF.

The chain joins TRBV27 to TRBJ2-3, with D maybe TRBD1 (5 bases). The V gene lost 7 bases and the J gene lost 4 bases, with 15 bases spanning the gap. CDR3 length equals 14 residues. CDR1 is MNHEY, CDR2 SMNVEV, per germline (reference sequence). The CDR3, as DNA: TGTGCCAGCAATCAGGACACCACCCCAGATACGCAGTATTTT. The encoded protein is CASNQDTTPDTQYF.

The V gene is TRBV7-9, the J gene TRBJ2-1; 14 bases are shared with TRBD2. CDR1 SEHNR and CDR2 FQNEAQ come from the germline V gene (reference sequence). J was trimmed by 9 bases and V by 4 bases; bases with no gene match: 5. The CDR3 extends over 15 amino acids. The CDR3 DNA is TGTGCCAGCAGCTCCCGACTAGCGGGGGGGAGTGAGCAGTTCTTC. Its protein is CASSSRLAGGSEQFF.

The CDR3 protein is CASSYTSAYSYEQYF. In nucleotides, the CDR3 is TGTGCCAGCAGTTACACTAGCGCTTACTCCTACGAGCAGTACTTC. The chain carries TRBV6-5 and TRBJ2-7, with 7 bases lining up with TRBD2. The V segment lost 2 bases and the J segment 0 bases; nucleotides outside the gene matches: 4. Germline CDR1 is MNHEY and CDR2 is SVGAGI. The CDR3 spans 15 residues.

The V call is TRBV2, the J call TRBJ2-1; 11 bases match TRBD2. V dropped 1 base and J dropped 10; count of bases not matched to a gene: 3. In germline, CDR1 is SNHLY, CDR2 FYNNEI. The CDR3 sequence is 14 residues long. The CDR3, as DNA: TGTGCCAGCAGTGAAGGAGTAGCGGGGGGGGAGCAGTTCTTC. Translating it yields CASSEGVAGGEQFF.

The chain employs TRBV9 and TRBJ1-2; TRBD1 matches 9 bases. J was trimmed by 4 bases and V by 0 bases; bases with no gene match: 16. Germline lookup yields CDR1 SGDLS and CDR2 YYNGEE. The CDR3 has 19 amino acids. This CDR3 reads CASSVGPGQGAGIGYGYTF. CDR3 coding DNA: TGTGCCAGCAGCGTAGGGCCGGGACAGGGAGCGGGGATAGGCTATGGCTACACCTTC.

The rearrangement joins TRBV9 to TRBJ1-6; 8 bases are a match to TRBD1. In germline, CDR1 is SGDLS, CDR2 YYNGEE. J lost 8 bases, V lost 3 bases, and 7 bases had no gene match. The CDR3 contains 15 residues. CDR3 bases: TGTGCCAGCAGCGGCCGGGACAGGAGACATTCACCCCTCCACTTT. The encoded protein is CASSGRDRRHSPLHF.